These 27 T cell receptor beta chains came from one sample sequenced in a study of blood T cell repertoires in COVID-19. Measured with immunoSEQ multiplex PCR; TCRdb has only the in-frame clones, and not every one. The sample consists of tens of thousands of clones, more than 65% of them appearing once. Sequenced material: peripheral blood. All receptors come from an elderly woman with active or convalescent COVID-19.

J is TRBJ2-3 and V is TRBV7-9, with 13 bases matching TRBD2. V shed 4 bases, J shed 7 bases, and the junction held 11 bases outside the gene matches. This CDR3 contains 17 residues. Germline CDR1 and CDR2: SEHNR and FQNEAQ (reference sequence). The CDR3 protein is CASSSLPGLAGAYTQYF. Written as DNA, the CDR3 is TGTGCCAGCAGCTCACTCCCCGGACTAGCGGGGGCCTATACGCAGTATTTT. Together with reference TRBV7-9 and TRBJ2-3, the CDR3 gives the full variable domain: DTGVSQNPRHKITKRGQNVTFRCDPISEHNRLYWYRQTLGQGPEFLTYFQNEAQLEKSRLLSDRFSAERPKGSFSTLEIQRTEQGDSAMYLCASSSLPGLAGAYTQYFGPGTRLTVL.

The chain carries TRBV12-3 or TRBV12-4 and TRBJ2-4, with 8 bases matching TRBD1. The CDR3 is 13 residues long. The V and J ends lost 6 bases and 8 bases, in that order; junction bases with no gene match: 6. The CDR3 spells CASSMDRADIQYF. The CDR3 coding sequence is TGTGCCAGCAGCATGGACAGGGCGGACATTCAGTACTTC.

V and J are TRBV6-2 or TRBV6-3 and TRBJ1-1; D gene uncertain. The germline V gene has CDR1 MNHEY and CDR2 SVGEGT. This CDR3 has 13 residues. Trimming stripped 0 bases from V and 3 bases from J, with 5 bases between. CDR3 residues: CASSYSSDTEAFF. CDR3 DNA sequence: TGTGCCAGCAGTTACTCTTCGGACACTGAAGCTTTCTTT.

The chain has TRBV6-5 and TRBJ1-4; no clear D gene. The CDR3 totals 14 residues. V shed 7 bases and J shed 7 bases, with 16 bases lying between them. The germline gives CDR1 MNHEY, CDR2 SVGAGI. The CDR3 here is CASIEEWAGEKLFF. CDR3 nucleotide sequence: TGTGCCAGCATCGAAGAGTGGGCGGGTGAAAAACTGTTTTTT.

The chain links TRBV10-1 to TRBJ2-6; 8 nucleotides agree with TRBD2. Unmatched junction bases numbered 1, after V lost 11 bases and J lost 4 bases. This CDR3 has 12 residues. The germline V gene has CDR1 WNHNN and CDR2 SYGVQD (reference sequence). The CDR3 region is CAGGRGANVLTF. CDR3 DNA sequence: TGCGCCGGCGGGAGGGGGGCCAACGTCCTGACTTTC.

This clone appeared once. V and J are TRBV6-5 and TRBJ1-1; D might be TRBD1 (5 bases). The CDR3 loop spans 15 amino acids. V lost 5 bases and J 4 bases, leaving 17 bases between the germline ends. Germline V gives CDR1 MNHEY, CDR2 SVGAGI. CDR3 sequence reads: CASSPPGSEGTEAFF. The CDR3 DNA follows: TGTGCCAGCAGTCCCCCAGGGTCGGAGGGCACTGAAGCTTTCTTT.

The V gene is TRBV11-2, the J gene TRBJ2-7; TRBD2 matches at 7 bases. Trimming at V came to 4 bases and at J to 6 bases, leaving 12 bases not matched to a gene. Germline values: CDR1 SGHAT, CDR2 FQNNGV. The length of the CDR3 is 15 residues. In DNA, the CDR3 is TGTGCCAGCAGCTCAGCGGGGCACCCGGCGGGCGAGCAGTACTTC. This encodes CASSSAGHPAGEQYF.

CDR3 residues: CASWGGSTNTEAFF. CDR3 in DNA: TGTGCCTCCTGGGGGGGCTCCACGAACACTGAAGCTTTCTTT. The rearrangement links TRBV30 to TRBJ1-1, with TRBD1 as a possible D gene (6 bases). Germline CDR1 and CDR2: GTSNPN and SVGIG (reference sequence). V gave up 7 bases and J gave up 1 base, with 16 bases separating them. The CDR3 is 14 amino acids.

The chain carries TRBV11-2 and TRBJ2-5; possible D gene TRBD2, 6 bases. Between the trimmed V and J ends, which lost 7 bases and 3 bases, there was a span of 18 bases. This CDR3 is built from 15 residues. The germline gives CDR1 SGHAT, CDR2 FQNNGV. The CDR3 sequence: CASTPALGGEETQYF. The CDR3 DNA is TGTGCCAGCACCCCCGCATTGGGGGGAGAAGAGACCCAGTACTTC.

The chain uses TRBV28 and TRBJ1-1; 8 nucleotides align to TRBD1. Germline CDR1 and CDR2: MDHEN and SYDVKM. The CDR3 spans 15 residues. J gave up 2 bases and V 6 bases, and 8 bases lay outside the gene matches. CDR3 sequence (DNA): TGTGCCAGCAGCGCCACCGGGACAGGCAACACTGAAGCTTTCTTT. Protein sequence: CASSATGTGNTEAFF. Drawing the rest from reference TRBV28 and TRBJ1-1, the complete variable domain is DVKVTQSSRYLVKRTGEKVFLECVQDMDHENMFWYRQDPGLGLRLIYFSYDVKMKEKGDIPEGYSVSREKKERFSLILESASTNQTSMYLCASSATGTGNTEAFFGQGTRLTVV.

The genes are TRBV5-6 and TRBJ2-5; the match to TRBD1 covers 7 bases. The CDR3 has 17 amino acids. Germline trimming cut 4 bases from V and 2 bases from J; bases unmatched to any gene: 14. The V gene's germline CDR1 is SGHDT and CDR2 YYEEEE. The CDR3 DNA is TGTGCCAGCAGCCTTAAGCGGACAGGTCCTTTACAAGAGACCCAGTACTTC. Residues: CASSLKRTGPLQETQYF.

This clone was recorded a few times. The chain combines TRBV24-1 with TRBJ2-3; 9 bases match TRBD2. From germline, CDR1 is KGHDR and CDR2 SFDVKD. The junction had 8 bases not matched to a gene; V was cut back by 4 bases and J by 4 bases. The CDR3 is 16 amino acids. This CDR3 is CATSDPTRLAADTQYF. The CDR3 DNA sequence: TGTGCCACCAGTGACCCCACCCGACTAGCGGCAGATACGCAGTATTTT.

In DNA, the CDR3 is TGTGCCAGCAGTTACGGGGGGAAGAACACTGAAGCTTTCTTT. Amino acids: CASSYGGKNTEAFF. The genes are TRBV6-6 and TRBJ1-1; TRBD1 is a possible D gene (5 bases). Germline CDR1 reads MNHNY; CDR2 reads SVGAGI (reference sequence). The CDR3 length is 14 residues. V was trimmed by 2 bases and J by 1 base, leaving 8 bases between them.

This chain links TRBV4-1 with TRBJ1-1; 8 bases are a match to TRBD1. Germline trimming cut 4 bases from V and 1 base from J; bases unmatched to any gene: 2. The CDR3 is made up of 14 amino acids. Germline V CDR1 and CDR2: MGHRA, YSYEKL. CDR3 nucleotide sequence: TGCGCCAGCAGCCGAGACAGGGGGAACACTGAAGCTTTCTTT. Amino acids: CASSRDRGNTEAFF.

This chain joins TRBV3-1 (or the pseudogene TRBV3-2) and TRBJ2-3; 9 bases fit TRBD2. The germline CDR1 and CDR2 sequences are LGHDT and YNNKEL (reference sequence). This CDR3 contains 16 residues. V was pared by 1 base and J by 3 bases, with 5 bases of the junction left unmatched. CDR3 sequence reads: CASSQVRGLATDTQYF. CDR3 nucleotide sequence: TGTGCCAGCAGCCAAGTGAGGGGACTAGCAACAGATACGCAGTATTTT.

The V gene is TRBV11-1, the J gene TRBJ2-2; 7 bases are a match to TRBD1. The CDR3 extends over 14 amino acids. V shed 5 bases, J shed 2 bases, and the junction held 2 bases outside the gene matches. Germline V CDR1 and CDR2: SGHAT, FQDESV (reference sequence). CDR3 sequence reads: CASSRDSNTGELFF. The DNA of the CDR3 is TGTGCCAGCAGCAGGGACAGTAACACCGGGGAGCTGTTTTTT.

A single count supports this clone. This chain uses TRBV4-3 with TRBJ2-4; TRBD1 matches at 9 bases. With V trimmed by 4 bases and J by 8 bases, 6 bases remained unmatched. CDR1 and CDR2 (germline): LGHNA, YSLEER. This CDR3 contains 14 residues. CDR3 region: CASSRGQGQDIQYF. CDR3 in DNA: TGCGCCAGCAGCCGTGGACAGGGGCAGGACATTCAGTACTTC.

The rearrangement joins TRBV27 to TRBJ2-1; 15 nucleotides match TRBD2. Germline loops: CDR1 MNHEY, CDR2 SMNVEV (reference sequence). Unmatched junction bases numbered 8, after V lost 0 bases and J lost 2 bases. This CDR3 region has 20 residues. The CDR3 nucleotides read TGTGCCAGCAGTTTATCCCCCCCCGGACTAGCGGGGGGGACCTACAATGAGCAGTTCTTC. Translation: CASSLSPPGLAGGTYNEQFF.

The J gene is TRBJ2-7, the V gene TRBV27; perhaps TRBD1 as D (5 bases). The CDR3 length is 16 residues. Trimming took off 1 base at V and 0 bases at J, with 13 bases between the two ends. Germline-derived CDR1 and CDR2 are MNHEY and SMNVEV (reference sequence). CDR3 loop: CASSLFKIGDSYEQYF. CDR3 DNA sequence: TGTGCCAGCAGTTTATTTAAGATAGGGGACTCCTACGAGCAGTACTTC.

The CDR3 protein is CASSRGQPSGANVLTF. The CDR3 DNA reads as TGTGCCAGCAGCCGGGGACAGCCCTCTGGGGCCAACGTCCTGACTTTC. The chain employs TRBV9 and TRBJ2-6, with 7 bases lining up with TRBD1. V gave up 4 bases and J gave up 0 bases; unmatched junction bases: 4. In germline, CDR1 is SGDLS, CDR2 YYNGEE. The CDR3 spans 16 residues.

There are a few counts of this clone. This rearrangement joins TRBV29-1 to TRBJ1-2; perhaps TRBD1 as D (6 bases). The CDR3 sequence is 13 residues long. With 6 bases removed from V and 3 bases from J, the gap between germline ends came to 14 bases. Germline V gene data show CDR1 as SQVTM and CDR2 as ANQGSEA. CDR3 DNA: TGCAGCGTGGATACAGGGTTCGACTATGGCTACACCTTC. Translation: CSVDTGFDYGYTF.

V gene TRBV27 combines with J gene TRBJ2-2, with 7 bases that match TRBD2. V shed 3 bases, J shed 5 bases, and the junction held 9 bases outside the gene matches. CDR3 length equals 16 residues. Looked up from germline, CDR1 is MNHEY and CDR2 is SMNVEV (reference sequence). CDR3 amino acids: CASSLGGAGITGELFF. The CDR3 DNA is TGTGCCAGCAGTTTGGGAGGGGCCGGTATTACCGGGGAGCTGTTTTTT.

The chain employs TRBV28 and TRBJ2-1; D is unresolved. CDR1 is MDHEN and CDR2 is SYDVKM in the germline V gene. Trimming stripped 5 bases from V and 2 bases from J, with 7 bases between. The CDR3 sequence is 13 residues long. The CDR3: CASSLSPYNEQFF. In nucleotides, the CDR3 is TGTGCCAGCAGTCTTTCTCCCTACAATGAGCAGTTCTTC.

This clone has only a few counts. The rearrangement links TRBV6-6 to TRBJ1-3; TRBD1 aligns across 8 bases. Unmatched junction bases numbered 13, after V lost 10 bases and J lost 5 bases. The CDR3 has 15 amino acids. Germline CDR1 is MNHNY and CDR2 is SVGAGI (reference sequence). CDR3 region: CATTTDRVSRNTIYF. In nucleotides, the CDR3 is TGTGCCACCACCACGGACAGGGTTTCTAGAAACACCATATATTTT.

V and J are TRBV7-9 and TRBJ2-7, with TRBD1 as a possible D gene (6 bases). CDR1 SEHNR and CDR2 FQNEAQ come from the germline V gene (reference sequence). V was pared by 1 base and J by 4 bases, with 8 bases between. CDR3 length: 13 residues. CDR3 amino acids: CASSLGTEYEQYF. The CDR3 nucleotides read TGTGCCAGCAGCTTAGGGACAGAATACGAGCAGTACTTC.

V usage is TRBV7-2 and J usage is TRBJ2-5; D possibly corresponds to TRBD1 (6 bases). The V end was cut by 1 base, the J end by 5 bases, with 11 bases between. Germline V gene lookup returns CDR1 SGHTA and CDR2 FQGNSA. This CDR3 has 14 residues. CDR3 in DNA: TGTGCCAGCAGCTTAGATACAGGGAGCGAGACCCAGTACTTC. Its protein product is CASSLDTGSETQYF. Drawing the rest from reference TRBV7-2 and TRBJ2-5, the complete variable domain is GAGVSQSPSNKVTEKGKDVELRCDPISGHTALYWYRQSLGQGLEFLIYFQGNSAPDKSGLPSDRFSAERTGGSVSTLTIQRTQQEDSAVYLCASSLDTGSETQYFGPGTRLLVL.

The chain couples TRBV27 to TRBJ1-5, with 8 bases lining up with TRBD1. Looked up from germline, CDR1 is MNHEY and CDR2 is SMNVEV (reference sequence). The CDR3 spans 14 residues. The ends lost 6 bases at V and 6 bases at J; junction bases unmatched: 7. CDR3: CASRSGGVGQPQHF. The DNA of the CDR3 is TGTGCCAGCAGATCAGGGGGCGTGGGTCAGCCCCAGCATTTT.